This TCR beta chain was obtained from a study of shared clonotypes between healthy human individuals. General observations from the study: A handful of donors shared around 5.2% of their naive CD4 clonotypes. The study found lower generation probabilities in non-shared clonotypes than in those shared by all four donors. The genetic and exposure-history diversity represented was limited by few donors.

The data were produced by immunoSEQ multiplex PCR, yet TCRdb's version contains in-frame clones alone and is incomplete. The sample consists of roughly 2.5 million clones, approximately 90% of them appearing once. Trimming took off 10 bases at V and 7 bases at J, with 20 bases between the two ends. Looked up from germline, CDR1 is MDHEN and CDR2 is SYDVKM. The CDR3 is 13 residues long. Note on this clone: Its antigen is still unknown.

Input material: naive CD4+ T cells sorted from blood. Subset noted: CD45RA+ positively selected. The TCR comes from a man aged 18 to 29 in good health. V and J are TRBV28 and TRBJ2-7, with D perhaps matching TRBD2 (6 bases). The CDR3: CATLQEGLWEQYF. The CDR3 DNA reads TGTGCCACCCTACAGGAGGGGTTGTGGGAGCAGTACTTC.